Listed below are T cell receptor beta chains from one sample, sequenced in a study. TCRdb re-analysed the RT-PCR reads in MiXCR, keeping a single row per CDR3 protein. The table includes about 680,000 distinct CDR3 sequences, around 14% detected once. The source material was memory CD4+ T cells from blood. The receptors were gathered from a female donor in good health, serving as a healthy control. CDR3s leave out the opening cysteine and the closing phenylalanine or tryptophan. Each record gives: CDR3 length, J gene, V gene, CDR3 protein.

13 TRBJ1-3 TRBV9 ASSRRAGSGNTIY
14 TRBJ2-3 TRBV7-9 ASSLVVAGGADTQY
15 TRBJ1-5 TRBV4-1 ASSQDPGQGANQPQH
10 TRBJ2-1 TRBV3-1 ASSQEGRLEF
14 TRBJ2-1 TRBV12-3/TRBV12-4 ASSYFRGPQPNEQF
12 TRBJ2-2 TRBV9 ASSPRTGDGELF
11 TRBJ2-7 TRBV28 ASRPTVSYEQY
14 TRBJ2-3 TRBV7-7 ASSPGVSGATDTQY
13 TRBJ2-2 TRBV5-1 ASSFSGQGTGELF
15 TRBJ1-1 TRBV5-1 ASSLARGSGGNTEAF
11 TRBJ2-5 TRBV30 AWSAQVPETQY
12 TRBJ2-1 TRBV6-1 ASSEGSSANEQF
15 TRBJ2-1 TRBV4-2 ASSQGHGGGSRNEQF
12 TRBJ2-7 TRBV20-1 SASGSRTAGEQY
10 TRBJ2-7 TRBV20-1 SARDNPAEQY
16 TRBJ2-6 TRBV4-3 ASSPHSGSLSGANVLT
11 TRBJ2-7 TRBV28 ASRTGFKHEQY
14 TRBJ2-1 TRBV5-1 ASSLGSDPSYNEQF
12 TRBJ2-4 TRBV7-8 ASSFELRENIQY
14 TRBJ2-2 TRBV10-3 AISVAGGTNTGELF
15 TRBJ1-6 TRBV5-1 ASSLESQGRRDSPLH
13 TRBJ1-1 TRBV5-6 ASSLVARRNTEAF
13 TRBJ2-6 TRBV7-3 ASSSGSAGANVLT
12 TRBJ2-7 TRBV11-2 ASSGAGDPYEQY
10 TRBJ1-1 TRBV5-6 ASSPWDREAF
13 TRBJ2-3 TRBV24-1 ATSAGGSVADTQY
12 TRBJ1-1 TRBV6-1 ASRLQSVNTEAF
15 TRBJ2-2 TRBV20-1 SARGPGAGLNTGELF
11 TRBJ2-7 TRBV6-5 ASRPPGTYEQY